Listed below are T cell receptor beta chains from one sample, sequenced in a study of neurological immune-mediated disorders. TCRdb called the 5' RACE reads again in MiXCR, with one record for every CDR3 protein. The data show under 30,000 distinct CDR3 sequences, 5% to 7% seen once. The sample comprised PBMCs. All receptors derive from a woman aged 40 to 49 in good health. The CDR3 runs from the conserved cysteine through the conserved F or W. The D gene is left open where the match is weak. Some rows have no size entry. The others give once, few or many, or a class for an expanded clone.

abundance,d_gene,j_gene,v_gene,CDR3aa,CDR3nt
many,.,TRBJ2-1,TRBV11-3,CASSPGTNRDEQFF,TGTGCCAGCAGCCCCGGGACGAATCGAGATGAGCAGTTCTTC
many,.,TRBJ1-2,TRBV12-3/TRBV12-4,CASSPRTNYGYTF,TGTGCCAGCAGTCCACGGACAAACTATGGCTACACCTTC
many,.,TRBJ2-7,TRBV5-1,CASSPAALQVHEQYF,TGCGCCAGCAGCCCGGCAGCTTTACAGGTCCACGAGCAGTACTTC
medium-sized,.,TRBJ1-2,TRBV12-3/TRBV12-4,CASSLSDYGYTF,TGTGCCAGCAGTTTGTCCGACTATGGCTACACCTTC
many,TRBD1,TRBJ2-7,TRBV29-1,CSVGTGPYEQYF,TGCAGCGTCGGGACAGGGCCCTACGAGCAGTACTTC
many,TRBD1,TRBJ1-2,TRBV2,CASSEQDRVGGYTF,TGTGCCAGCAGTGAACAGGACAGGGTCGGTGGCTACACCTTC
many,.,TRBJ2-1,TRBV7-2,CASSSEQGNEQFF,TGTGCCAGCAGCTCAGAACAGGGCAATGAGCAGTTCTTC
many,TRBD1,TRBJ2-5,TRBV20-1,CSARDRDRDWETQYF,TGCAGTGCTAGAGACCGGGACAGGGATTGGGAGACCCAGTACTTC
many,TRBD2,TRBJ2-5,TRBV7-9,CASSHSGSKETQYF,TGTGCCAGCAGCCATAGCGGGAGTAAAGAGACCCAGTACTTC
many,TRBD1,TRBJ1-3,TRBV6-5,CASSVTGGSNTIYF,TGTGCCAGCAGTGTGACAGGGGGTTCCAACACCATATATTTT
many,TRBD1,TRBJ1-2,TRBV18,CASSPPQGAGGYTF,TGTGCCAGCTCACCACCCCAGGGGGCTGGTGGCTACACCTTC
many,.,TRBJ1-5,TRBV20-1,CSARAVMGQHF,TGCAGTGCTAGAGCAGTCATGGGCCAGCATTTT
many,.,TRBJ1-3,TRBV20-1,CSASAREGNTIYF,TGCAGTGCTAGTGCCAGGGAAGGAAACACCATATATTTT
many,TRBD2,TRBJ2-1,TRBV20-1,CSASLGLKNEQFF,TGCAGTGCTAGTCTGGGACTAAAAAATGAGCAGTTCTTC
many,.,TRBJ1-5,TRBV7-9,CASSLVGDQPQHF,TGTGCCAGCAGCTTAGTGGGGGACCAGCCCCAGCATTTT
once,.,TRBJ1-2,TRBV10-3,CAISDGGPTYGYTF,TGTGCCATCAGTGACGGAGGTCCGACCTATGGCTACACCTTC
many,TRBD2,TRBJ2-1,TRBV5-5,CASSFATGTGLVAKGIYNEQFF,TGTGCCAGCAGCTTTGCAACCGGGACTGGACTAGTTGCGAAAGGGATATACAATGAGCAGTTCTTC
many,TRBD2,TRBJ2-7,TRBV5-1,CASSLVTSGILRGEQYF,TGCGCCAGCAGCTTGGTAACTAGCGGGATACTACGGGGCGAGCAGTACTTC
many,.,TRBJ2-7,TRBV20-1,CSASLGGASYEQYF,TGCAGTGCTAGTTTGGGCGGGGCCTCCTACGAGCAGTACTTC
many,.,TRBJ1-4,TRBV4-1,CASSQDQKEEKLFF,TGCGCCAGCAGCCAAGACCAGAAGGAGGAAAAACTGTTTTTT
medium-sized,.,TRBJ1-1,TRBV10-1,CASSEFRTAEGNTEAFF,TGCGCCAGCAGTGAGTTTAGGACAGCGGAGGGGAACACTGAAGCTTTCTTT
.,.,TRBJ2-2,TRBV5-1,CASSLEGGGGELFF,TGCGCCAGCAGCTTGGAGGGGGGCGGCGGGGAGCTGTTTTTT
many,.,TRBJ2-5,TRBV30,CAWSVGWQETQYF,TGTGCCTGGAGTGTAGGGTGGCAAGAGACCCAGTACTTC
many,.,TRBJ2-2,TRBV5-6,CASSSTGWGSGELFF,TGTGCCAGCAGCTCTACAGGATGGGGGTCCGGGGAGCTGTTTTTT
medium-sized,.,TRBJ2-2,TRBV10-3,CAISENKDTGELFF,TGTGCCATCAGTGAAAACAAGGACACCGGGGAGCTGTTTTTT
many,TRBD1,TRBJ2-4,TRBV28,CASSHQGESKNIQYF,TGTGCCAGCAGTCATCAGGGGGAGTCCAAAAACATTCAGTACTTC
many,.,TRBJ2-7,TRBV4-1,CASSQVTTAPPGEQYF,TGCGCCAGCAGCCAAGTGACGACAGCCCCTCCTGGGGAGCAGTACTTC
many,TRBD1,TRBJ1-1,TRBV5-6,CASTGGVGDTEAFF,TGTGCCAGCACAGGGGGCGTGGGCGACACTGAAGCTTTCTTT
many,.,TRBJ2-7,TRBV5-1,CASSYLQREHEQYF,TGCGCCAGCAGCTACCTCCAAAGGGAACACGAGCAGTACTTC
many,TRBD2,TRBJ2-5,TRBV20-1,CSARGGGRALRETQYF,TGCAGTGCTAGAGGGGGCGGGAGGGCGCTTCGGGAGACCCAGTACTTC
many,.,TRBJ2-2,TRBV28,CAVPDANTGELFF,TGTGCCGTCCCAGACGCGAACACCGGGGAGCTGTTTTTT
.,.,TRBJ2-1,TRBV25-1,CASSEFWGDIYNEQFF,TGTGCCAGCAGTGAATTTTGGGGGGACATCTACAATGAGCAGTTCTTC
many,TRBD1,TRBJ1-6,TRBV15,CATSSGPDRGDLHF,TGTGCCACCAGCAGCGGGCCCGACAGGGGAGATCTCCACTTT
many,TRBD2,TRBJ2-1,TRBV20-1,CSARPRTSGNNEQFF,TGCAGTGCTAGACCTAGGACTAGCGGGAACAATGAGCAGTTCTTC
many,.,TRBJ2-2,TRBV24-1,CATSAGNTGELFF,TGTGCCACCAGTGCGGGAAACACCGGGGAGCTGTTTTTT
many,TRBD2,TRBJ2-1,TRBV19,CASSISASGGNEQFF,TGTGCCAGTAGTATATCGGCTAGCGGGGGCAATGAGCAGTTCTTC
many,TRBD2,TRBJ2-1,TRBV28,CASSGGREINEQFF,TGTGCCAGCTCGGGGGGGCGGGAGATCAATGAGCAGTTCTTC
many,.,TRBJ2-7,TRBV5-5,CASSLSRGAIEQYF,TGTGCCAGCAGCTTGAGCAGGGGTGCGATCGAGCAGTACTTC
many,TRBD2,TRBJ2-3,TRBV6-2/TRBV6-3,CASRGPFGAGDQDTQYF,TGTGCCAGCAGAGGCCCTTTTGGAGCGGGAGACCAAGATACGCAGTATTTT
many,.,TRBJ1-2,TRBV7-2,CASSFGVWGYTF,TGTGCCAGCAGCTTTGGGGTCTGGGGCTACACCTTC
many,TRBD2,TRBJ2-2,TRBV10-2,CASIPSGSIYTGELFF,TGCGCCAGCATTCCTAGCGGGAGCATCTACACCGGGGAGCTGTTTTTT
many,.,TRBJ2-3,TRBV6-5,CASSPGTPSLGQYF,TGTGCCAGCAGTCCCGGGACTCCCAGCCTAGGGCAGTATTTT
many,TRBD1,TRBJ1-1,TRBV12-3/TRBV12-4,CASSPDRGRQAFF,TGTGCCAGCAGTCCCGACAGGGGTAGGCAAGCTTTCTTT
many,.,TRBJ1-4,TRBV7-2,CASSLEANEKLFF,TGTGCCAGCAGCTTAGAGGCTAATGAAAAACTGTTTTTT
many,TRBD2,TRBJ2-1,TRBV11-1,CASSTTSGWSNNEQFF,TGTGCCAGCAGCACTACTAGCGGGTGGTCTAACAATGAGCAGTTCTTC
many,.,TRBJ2-6,TRBV20-1,CSAGPEGGTGANVLTF,TGCAGTGCCGGACCAGAGGGAGGAACTGGGGCCAACGTCCTGACTTTC
many,TRBD1,TRBJ2-7,TRBV6-1,CAILDRGYEQYF,TGTGCCATCCTGGACAGGGGCTACGAGCAGTACTTC
many,.,TRBJ1-2,TRBV3-1,CASSPGATYGYTF,TGTGCCAGCAGCCCGGGAGCCACCTATGGCTACACCTTC
many,.,TRBJ2-7,TRBV5-5,CASSRGTAYEQYF,TGTGCCAGCAGTCGGGGGACAGCTTACGAGCAGTACTTC
many,.,TRBJ2-3,TRBV7-9,CASSLWGGTDTQYF,TGTGCCAGCAGCTTATGGGGGGGCACAGATACGCAGTATTTT
many,TRBD2,TRBJ2-1,TRBV20-1,CSAAGREGRYNEQFF,TGCAGTGCTGCCGGGCGGGAGGGCCGTTACAATGAGCAGTTCTTC
many,TRBD1,TRBJ2-7,TRBV7-2,CASSGTGSSYEQYF,TGTGCCAGCAGCGGGACAGGGAGTTCCTACGAGCAGTACTTC